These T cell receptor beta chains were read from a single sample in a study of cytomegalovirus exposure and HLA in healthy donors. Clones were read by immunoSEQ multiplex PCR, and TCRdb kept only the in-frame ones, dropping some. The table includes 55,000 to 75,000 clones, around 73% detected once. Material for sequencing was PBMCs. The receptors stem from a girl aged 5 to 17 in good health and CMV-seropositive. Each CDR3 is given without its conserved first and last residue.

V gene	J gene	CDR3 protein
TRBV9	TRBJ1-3	ASTDRPSGNTIY
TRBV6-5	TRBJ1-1	ASSRQDGGEAF
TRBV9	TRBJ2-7	ASSVAGSSSYEQY
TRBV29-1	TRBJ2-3	SVAVRYTDTQY
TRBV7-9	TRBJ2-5	ASSSGLADQETQY
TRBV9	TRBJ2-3	ASSEDVGHTDTQY
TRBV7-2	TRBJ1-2	ASSLVPGQGSGCT
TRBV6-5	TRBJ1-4	ASSYSTGTGKLF
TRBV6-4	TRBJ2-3	ASRLAGGLTDTQY
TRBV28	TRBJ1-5	ASSSTRGQGRSQPQH
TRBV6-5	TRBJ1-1	ASELLGGTEAF
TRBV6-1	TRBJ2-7	ASTRGIGGAYEQY
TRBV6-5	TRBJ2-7	ASSYLGSGLRYEQY
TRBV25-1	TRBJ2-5	ASSVTSGEETQY
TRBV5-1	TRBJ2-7	ASSLGIRPGSYEQY
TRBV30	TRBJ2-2	AWGRVTGELF
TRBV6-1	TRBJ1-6	ASRSGQGNNSPLH
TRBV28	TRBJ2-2	ASSFWGGARELF
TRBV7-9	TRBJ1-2	ASSLDLELTNYGYT
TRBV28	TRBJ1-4	ASSPNQGFEKLF
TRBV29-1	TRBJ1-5	SVGHRGQPQH
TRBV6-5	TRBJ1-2	ASSSPRRGQNYGYT
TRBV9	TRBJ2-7	ASSVAPGLEDEQY
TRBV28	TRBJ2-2	ASSLPRRSTGELF